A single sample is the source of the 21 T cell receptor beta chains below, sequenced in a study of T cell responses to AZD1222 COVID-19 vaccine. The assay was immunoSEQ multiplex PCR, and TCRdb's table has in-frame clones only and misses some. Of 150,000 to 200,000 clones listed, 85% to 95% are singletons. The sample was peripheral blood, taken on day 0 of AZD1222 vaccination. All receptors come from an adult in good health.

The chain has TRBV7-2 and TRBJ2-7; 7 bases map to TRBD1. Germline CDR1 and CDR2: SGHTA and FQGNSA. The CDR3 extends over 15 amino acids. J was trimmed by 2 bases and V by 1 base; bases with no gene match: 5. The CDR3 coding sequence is TGTGCCAGCAGCTTAGAGAAGGGGGCGACCTACGAGCAGTACTTC. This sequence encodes CASSLEKGATYEQYF.

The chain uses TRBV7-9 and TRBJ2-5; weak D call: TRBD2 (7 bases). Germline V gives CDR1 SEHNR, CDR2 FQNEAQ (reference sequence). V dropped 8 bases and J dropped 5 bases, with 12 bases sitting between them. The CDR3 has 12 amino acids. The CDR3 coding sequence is TGTGCCAGCCCGGGGGGCGGTGAGACCCAGTACTTC. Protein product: CASPGGGETQYF.

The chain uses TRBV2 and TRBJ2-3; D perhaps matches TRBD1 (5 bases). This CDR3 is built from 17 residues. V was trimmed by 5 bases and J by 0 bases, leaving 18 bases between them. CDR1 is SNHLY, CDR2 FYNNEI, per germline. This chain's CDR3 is CASSSIGHRTSTDTQYF. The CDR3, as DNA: TGTGCCAGCAGTAGTATTGGACACCGTACTAGCACAGATACGCAGTATTTT.

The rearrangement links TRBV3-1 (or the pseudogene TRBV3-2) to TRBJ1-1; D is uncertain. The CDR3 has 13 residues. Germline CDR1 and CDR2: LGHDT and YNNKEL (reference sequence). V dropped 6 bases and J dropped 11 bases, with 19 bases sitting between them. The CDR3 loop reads CASRPFPGGGAFF. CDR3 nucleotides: TGTGCCAGCAGACCATTTCCGGGAGGTGGGGCTTTCTTT.

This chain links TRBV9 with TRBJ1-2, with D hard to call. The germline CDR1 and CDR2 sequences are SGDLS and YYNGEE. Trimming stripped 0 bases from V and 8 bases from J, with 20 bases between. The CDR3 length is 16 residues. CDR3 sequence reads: CASSVGREWGRVGYTF. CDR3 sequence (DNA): TGTGCCAGCAGCGTAGGTCGGGAGTGGGGTAGAGTCGGCTACACCTTC.

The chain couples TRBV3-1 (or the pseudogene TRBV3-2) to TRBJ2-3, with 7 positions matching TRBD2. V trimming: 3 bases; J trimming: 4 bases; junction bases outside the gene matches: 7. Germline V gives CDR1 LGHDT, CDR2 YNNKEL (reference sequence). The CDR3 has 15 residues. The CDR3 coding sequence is TGTGCCAGCAGCCACCTAGCGGTAGGTTCAGATACGCAGTATTTT. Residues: CASSHLAVGSDTQYF.

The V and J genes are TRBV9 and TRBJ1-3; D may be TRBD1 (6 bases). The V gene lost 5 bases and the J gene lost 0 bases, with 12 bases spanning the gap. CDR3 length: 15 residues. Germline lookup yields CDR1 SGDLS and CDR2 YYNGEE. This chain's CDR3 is CASSTGRGSGNTIYF. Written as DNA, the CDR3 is TGTGCCAGCAGTACAGGGAGAGGCTCTGGAAACACCATATATTTT.

Here the CDR3 DNA reads TGTGCCAGCAGCTCGGGACAGGGGAAAGGACAGCCCCAGCATTTT. Its protein product is CASSSGQGKGQPQHF. The gene calls are TRBV7-2 and TRBJ1-5; TRBD1 matches 10 bases. The germline V gene has CDR1 SGHTA and CDR2 FQGNSA. The CDR3 has 15 residues. The J segment lost 7 bases and the V segment lost 4 bases, leaving 7 bases of the junction unmatched.

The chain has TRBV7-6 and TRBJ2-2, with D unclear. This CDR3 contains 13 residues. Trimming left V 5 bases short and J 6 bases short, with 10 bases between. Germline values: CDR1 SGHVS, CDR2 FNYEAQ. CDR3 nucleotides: TGTGCCAGCAGCACAAGCCGGGCCGGGGAGCTGTTTTTT. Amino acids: CASSTSRAGELFF.

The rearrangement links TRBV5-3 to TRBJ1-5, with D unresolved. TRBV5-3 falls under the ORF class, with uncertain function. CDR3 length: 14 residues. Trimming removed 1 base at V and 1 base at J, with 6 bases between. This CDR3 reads CARSLIPSNQPQHF. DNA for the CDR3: TGTGCCAGAAGCTTGATACCGAGCAATCAGCCCCAGCATTTT.

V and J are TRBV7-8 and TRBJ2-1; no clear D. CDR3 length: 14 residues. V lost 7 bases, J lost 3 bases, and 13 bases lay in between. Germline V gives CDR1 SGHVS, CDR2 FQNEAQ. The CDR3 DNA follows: TGTGCCAGCAAGGTTAGCACTATCTACAATGAGCAGTTCTTC. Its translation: CASKVSTIYNEQFF. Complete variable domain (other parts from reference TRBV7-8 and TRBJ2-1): GAGVSQSPRYKVAKRGQDVALRCDPISGHVSLFWYQQALGQGPEFLTYFQNEAQLDKSGLPSDRFFAERPEGSVSTLKIQRTQQEDSAVYLCASKVSTIYNEQFFGPGTRLTVL.

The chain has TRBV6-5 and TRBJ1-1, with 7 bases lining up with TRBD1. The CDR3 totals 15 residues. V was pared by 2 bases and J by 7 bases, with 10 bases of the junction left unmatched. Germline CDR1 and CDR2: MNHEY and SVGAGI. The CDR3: CASSYTRYGTVEAFF. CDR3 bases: TGTGCCAGCAGTTACACGCGCTACGGGACAGTTGAAGCTTTCTTT.

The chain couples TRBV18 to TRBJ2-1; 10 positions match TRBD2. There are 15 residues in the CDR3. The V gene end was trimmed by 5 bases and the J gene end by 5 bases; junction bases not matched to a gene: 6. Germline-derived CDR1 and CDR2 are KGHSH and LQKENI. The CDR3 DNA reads TGTGCCAGCTCAATAGCGGGAGGCGGGAACAATGAGCAGTTCTTC. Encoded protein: CASSIAGGGNNEQFF. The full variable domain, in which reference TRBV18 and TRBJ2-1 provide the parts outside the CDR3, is NAGVMQNPRHLVRRRGQEARLRCSPMKGHSHVYWYRQLPEEGLKFMVYLQKENIIDESGMPKERFSAEFPKEGPSILRIQQVVRGDSAAYFCASSIAGGGNNEQFFGPGTRLTVL.

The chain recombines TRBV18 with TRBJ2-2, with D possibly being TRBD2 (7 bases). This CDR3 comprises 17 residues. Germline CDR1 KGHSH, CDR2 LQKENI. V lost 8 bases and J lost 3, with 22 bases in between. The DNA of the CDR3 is TGTGCCAGCATGGACCGGGGGGCGTCTGTAGACACCGGGGAGCTGTTTTTT. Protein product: CASMDRGASVDTGELFF.

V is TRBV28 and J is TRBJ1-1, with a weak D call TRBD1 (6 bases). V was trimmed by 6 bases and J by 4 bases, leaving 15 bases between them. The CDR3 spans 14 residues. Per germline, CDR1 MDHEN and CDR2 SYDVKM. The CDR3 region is CASSHRELGTEAFF. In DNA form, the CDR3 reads TGTGCCAGCAGCCACAGGGAGCTAGGCACTGAAGCTTTCTTT.

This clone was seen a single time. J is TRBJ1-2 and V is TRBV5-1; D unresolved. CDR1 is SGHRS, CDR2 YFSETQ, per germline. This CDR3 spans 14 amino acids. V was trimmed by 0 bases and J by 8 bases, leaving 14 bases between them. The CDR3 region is CASSLVAALDGYTF. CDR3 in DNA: TGCGCCAGCAGCTTGGTGGCAGCCTTGGACGGCTACACCTTC.

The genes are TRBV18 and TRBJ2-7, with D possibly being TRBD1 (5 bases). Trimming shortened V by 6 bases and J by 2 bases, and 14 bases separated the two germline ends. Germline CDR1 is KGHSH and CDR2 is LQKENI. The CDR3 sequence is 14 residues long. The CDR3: CASSRGAGTYEQYF. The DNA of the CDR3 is TGTGCCAGCTCTCGAGGCGCAGGGACCTACGAGCAGTACTTC.

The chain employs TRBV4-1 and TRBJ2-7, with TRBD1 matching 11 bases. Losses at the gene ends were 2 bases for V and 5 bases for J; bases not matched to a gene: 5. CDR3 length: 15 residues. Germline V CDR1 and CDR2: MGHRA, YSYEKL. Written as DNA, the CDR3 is TGCGCCAGCAGCCAACCAAGGACAGGGGGCAACGAGCAGTACTTC. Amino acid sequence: CASSQPRTGGNEQYF.

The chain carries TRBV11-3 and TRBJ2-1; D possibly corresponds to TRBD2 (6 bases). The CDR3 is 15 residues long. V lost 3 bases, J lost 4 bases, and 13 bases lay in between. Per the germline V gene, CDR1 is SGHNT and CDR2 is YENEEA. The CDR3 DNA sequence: TGTGCCAGCAGCTTCCGGGACTTTCGATACAATGAGCAGTTCTTC. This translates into CASSFRDFRYNEQFF.

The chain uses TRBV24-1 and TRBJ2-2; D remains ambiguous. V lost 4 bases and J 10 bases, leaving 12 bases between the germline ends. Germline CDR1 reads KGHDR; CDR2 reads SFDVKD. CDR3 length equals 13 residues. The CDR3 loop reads CATSEPPFQELFF. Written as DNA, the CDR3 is TGTGCCACCAGTGAGCCGCCTTTCCAGGAGCTGTTTTTT.

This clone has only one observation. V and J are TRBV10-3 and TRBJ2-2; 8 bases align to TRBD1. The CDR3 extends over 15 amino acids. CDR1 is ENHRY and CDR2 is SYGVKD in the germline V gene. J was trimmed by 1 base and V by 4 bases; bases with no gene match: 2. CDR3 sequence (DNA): TGTGCCATCAGTGGGGGACAGGAGAACACCGGGGAGCTGTTTTTT. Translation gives CAISGGQENTGELFF.